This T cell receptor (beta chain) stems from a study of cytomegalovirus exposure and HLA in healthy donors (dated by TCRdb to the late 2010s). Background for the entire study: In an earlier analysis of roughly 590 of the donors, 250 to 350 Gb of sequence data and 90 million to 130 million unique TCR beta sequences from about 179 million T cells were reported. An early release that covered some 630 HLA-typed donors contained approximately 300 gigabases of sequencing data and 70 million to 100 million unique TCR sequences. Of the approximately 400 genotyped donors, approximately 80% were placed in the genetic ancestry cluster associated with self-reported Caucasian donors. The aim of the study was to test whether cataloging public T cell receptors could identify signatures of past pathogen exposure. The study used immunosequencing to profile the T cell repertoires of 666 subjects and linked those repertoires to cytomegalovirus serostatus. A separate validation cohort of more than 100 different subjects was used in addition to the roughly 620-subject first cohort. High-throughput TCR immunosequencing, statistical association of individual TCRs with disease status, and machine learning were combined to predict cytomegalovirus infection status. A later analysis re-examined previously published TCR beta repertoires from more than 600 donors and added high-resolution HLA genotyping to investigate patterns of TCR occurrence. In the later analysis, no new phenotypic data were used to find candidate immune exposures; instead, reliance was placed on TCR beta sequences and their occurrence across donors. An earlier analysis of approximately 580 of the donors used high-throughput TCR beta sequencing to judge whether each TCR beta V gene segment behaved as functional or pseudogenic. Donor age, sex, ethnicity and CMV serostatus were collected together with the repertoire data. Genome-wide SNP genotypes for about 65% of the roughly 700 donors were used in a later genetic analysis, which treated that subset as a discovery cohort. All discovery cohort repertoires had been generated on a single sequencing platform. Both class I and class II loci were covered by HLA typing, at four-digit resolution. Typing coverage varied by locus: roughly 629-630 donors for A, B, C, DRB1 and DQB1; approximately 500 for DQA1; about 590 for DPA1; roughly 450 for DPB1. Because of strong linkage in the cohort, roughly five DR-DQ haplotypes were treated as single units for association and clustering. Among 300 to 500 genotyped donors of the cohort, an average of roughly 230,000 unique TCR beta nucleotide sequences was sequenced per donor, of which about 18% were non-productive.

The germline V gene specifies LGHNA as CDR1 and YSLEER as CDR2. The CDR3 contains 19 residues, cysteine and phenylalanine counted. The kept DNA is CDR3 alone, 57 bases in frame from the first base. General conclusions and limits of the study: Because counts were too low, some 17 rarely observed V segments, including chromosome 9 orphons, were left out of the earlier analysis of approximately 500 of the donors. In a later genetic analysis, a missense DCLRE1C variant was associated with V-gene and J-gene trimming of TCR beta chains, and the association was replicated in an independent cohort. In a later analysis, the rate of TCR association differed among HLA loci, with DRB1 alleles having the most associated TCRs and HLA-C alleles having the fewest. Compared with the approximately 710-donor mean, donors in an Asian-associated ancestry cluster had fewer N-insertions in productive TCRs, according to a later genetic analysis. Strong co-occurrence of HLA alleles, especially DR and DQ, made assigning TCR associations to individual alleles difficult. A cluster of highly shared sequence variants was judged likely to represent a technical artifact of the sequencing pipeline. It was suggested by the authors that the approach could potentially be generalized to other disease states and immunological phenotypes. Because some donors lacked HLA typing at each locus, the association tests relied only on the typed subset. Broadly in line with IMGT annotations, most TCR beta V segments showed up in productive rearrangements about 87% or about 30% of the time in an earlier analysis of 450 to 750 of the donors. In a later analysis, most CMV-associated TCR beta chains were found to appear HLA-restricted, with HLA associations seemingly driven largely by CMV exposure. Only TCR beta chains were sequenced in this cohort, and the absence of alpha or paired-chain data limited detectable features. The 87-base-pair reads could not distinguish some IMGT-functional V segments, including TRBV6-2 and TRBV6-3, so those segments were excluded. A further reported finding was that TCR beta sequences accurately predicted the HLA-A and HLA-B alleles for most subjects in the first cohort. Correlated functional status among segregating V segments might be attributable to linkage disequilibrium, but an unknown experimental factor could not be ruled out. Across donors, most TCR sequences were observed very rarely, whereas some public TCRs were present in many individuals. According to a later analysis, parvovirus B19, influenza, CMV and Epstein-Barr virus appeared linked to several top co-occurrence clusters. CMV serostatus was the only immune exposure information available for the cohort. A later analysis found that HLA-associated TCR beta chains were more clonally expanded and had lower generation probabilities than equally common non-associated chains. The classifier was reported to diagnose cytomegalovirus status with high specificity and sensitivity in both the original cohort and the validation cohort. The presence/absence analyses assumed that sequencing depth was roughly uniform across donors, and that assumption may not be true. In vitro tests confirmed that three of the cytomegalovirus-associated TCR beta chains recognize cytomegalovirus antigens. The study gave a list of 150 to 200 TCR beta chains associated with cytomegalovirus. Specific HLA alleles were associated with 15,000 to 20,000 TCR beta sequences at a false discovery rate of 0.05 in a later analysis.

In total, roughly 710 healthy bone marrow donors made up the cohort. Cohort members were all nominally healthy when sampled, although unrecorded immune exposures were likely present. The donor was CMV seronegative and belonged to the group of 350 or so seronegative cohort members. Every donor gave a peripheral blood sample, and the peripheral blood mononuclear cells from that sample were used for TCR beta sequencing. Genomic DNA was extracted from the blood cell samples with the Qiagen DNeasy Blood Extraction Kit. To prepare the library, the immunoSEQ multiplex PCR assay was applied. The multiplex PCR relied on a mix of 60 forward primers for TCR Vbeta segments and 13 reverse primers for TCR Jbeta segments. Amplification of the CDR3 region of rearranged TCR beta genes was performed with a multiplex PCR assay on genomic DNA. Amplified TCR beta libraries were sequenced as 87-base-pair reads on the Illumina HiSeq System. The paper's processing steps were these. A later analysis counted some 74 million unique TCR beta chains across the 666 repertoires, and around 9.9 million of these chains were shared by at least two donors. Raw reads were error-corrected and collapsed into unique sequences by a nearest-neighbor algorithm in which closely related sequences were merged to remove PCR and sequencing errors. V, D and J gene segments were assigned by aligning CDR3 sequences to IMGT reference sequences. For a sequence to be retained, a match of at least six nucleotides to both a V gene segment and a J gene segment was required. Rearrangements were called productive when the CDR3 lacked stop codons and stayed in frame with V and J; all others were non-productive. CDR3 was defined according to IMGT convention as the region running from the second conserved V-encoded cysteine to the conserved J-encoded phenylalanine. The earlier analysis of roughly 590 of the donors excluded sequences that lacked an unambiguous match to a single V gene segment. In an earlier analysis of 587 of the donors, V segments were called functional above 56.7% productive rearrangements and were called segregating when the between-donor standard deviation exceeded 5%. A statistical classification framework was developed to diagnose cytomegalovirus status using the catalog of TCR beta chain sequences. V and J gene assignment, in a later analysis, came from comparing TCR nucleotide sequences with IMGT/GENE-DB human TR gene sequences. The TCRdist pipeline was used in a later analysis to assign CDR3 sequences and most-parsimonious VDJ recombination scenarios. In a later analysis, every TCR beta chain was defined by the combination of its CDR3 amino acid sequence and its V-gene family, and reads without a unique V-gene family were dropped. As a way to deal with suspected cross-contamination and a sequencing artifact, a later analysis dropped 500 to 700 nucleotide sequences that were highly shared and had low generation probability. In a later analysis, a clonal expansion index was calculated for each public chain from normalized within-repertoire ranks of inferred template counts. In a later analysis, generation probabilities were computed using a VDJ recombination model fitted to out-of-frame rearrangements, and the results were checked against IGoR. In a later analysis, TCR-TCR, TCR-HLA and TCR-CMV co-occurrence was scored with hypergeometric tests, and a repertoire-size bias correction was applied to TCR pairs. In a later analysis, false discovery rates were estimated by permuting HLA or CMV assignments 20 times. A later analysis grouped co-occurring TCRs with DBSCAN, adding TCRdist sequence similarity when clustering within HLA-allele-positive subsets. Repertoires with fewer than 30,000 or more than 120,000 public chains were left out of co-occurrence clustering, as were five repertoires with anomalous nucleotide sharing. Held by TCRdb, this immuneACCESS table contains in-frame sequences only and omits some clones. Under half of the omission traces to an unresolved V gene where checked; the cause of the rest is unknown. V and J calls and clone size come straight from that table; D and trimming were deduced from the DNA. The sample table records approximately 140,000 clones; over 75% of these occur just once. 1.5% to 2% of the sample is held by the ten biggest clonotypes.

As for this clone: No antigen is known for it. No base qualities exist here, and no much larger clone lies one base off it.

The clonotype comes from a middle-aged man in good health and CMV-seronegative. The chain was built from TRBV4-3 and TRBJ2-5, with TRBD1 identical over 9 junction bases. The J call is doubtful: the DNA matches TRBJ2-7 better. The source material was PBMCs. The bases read TGCGCCAGCAGCCAAGATCTTCTCGGGACAGGGACAATCTCCTACGAGCAGTACTTC. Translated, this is CASSQDLLGTGTISYEQYF.